This is a list of T cell receptor beta chains from one sample in a study of control samples from healthy donors and cancer patients. TCRdb's copy holds only in-frame clones and misses some; the assay was immunoSEQ multiplex PCR. The data hold 100,000 to 150,000 clones, with almost 95% observed a single time. Input material: PBMCs. The receptor set was obtained from a man older than 75 with head and neck cancer. The CDR3 runs from the conserved cysteine through the conserved F or W. Each record gives: D gene, clone size, J gene, V gene, CDR3 protein, CDR3 DNA. The D gene is left open where the match is weak. Clone size appears in some rows only: once, few, many, or a class for an expanded clone.

.	.	TRBJ1-6	TRBV2	CASSLQGRASGSPLHF	TGTGCCAGCAGTTTACAGGGTAGGGCCTCTGGGTCACCCCTCCACTTT
.	.	TRBJ1-1	TRBV28	CASSLPDRTEAFF	TGTGCCAGCAGTTTGCCCGACCGTACTGAAGCTTTCTTT
.	.	TRBJ2-7	TRBV6-5	CASSPRGTRGYEQYF	TGTGCCAGCAGTCCCCGTGGGACCAGAGGCTACGAGCAGTACTTC
.	.	TRBJ1-1	TRBV27	CASSLLQGNTEAFF	TGTGCCAGCAGTCTTCTACAGGGTAACACTGAAGCTTTCTTT
.	.	TRBJ2-7	TRBV10-3	CAPLMGGALTLITSYEQYF	TGTGCCCCACTTATGGGGGGGGCACTTACCCTTATAACTTCCTACGAGCAGTACTTC
TRBD1	.	TRBJ1-6	TRBV10-3	CAISELLPGQGDPSPLHF	TGTGCCATCAGTGAGTTGCTGCCAGGACAGGGGGACCCTTCACCCCTCCACTTT
.	.	TRBJ2-7	TRBV29-1	CSVETQGYEQYF	TGCAGCGTTGAGACCCAGGGCTACGAGCAGTACTTC
.	.	TRBJ1-5	TRBV3-1/TRBV3-2	CASSSGTSGQPQHF	TGTGCCAGCAGCTCCGGCACCTCGGGACAGCCCCAGCATTTT
TRBD1	.	TRBJ1-5	TRBV7-2	CASSLGDSTNQPQHF	TGTGCCAGCAGCTTAGGGGACAGCACCAATCAGCCCCAGCATTTT
.	.	TRBJ1-2	TRBV3-1/TRBV3-2	CASSRDWGGHYGYTF	TGTGCCAGCAGCCGGGATTGGGGGGGGCACTATGGCTACACCTTC
TRBD2	.	TRBJ2-2	TRBV6-4	CASQLMGGTHTGELFF	TGTGCCAGTCAACTCATGGGGGGGACGCACACCGGGGAGCTGTTTTTT
.	.	TRBJ1-1	TRBV20-1	CSAVRGTEAFF	TGCAGTGCTGTACGAGGTACTGAAGCTTTCTTT
.	.	TRBJ2-7	TRBV6-5	CASSPWAGTLYEQYF	TGTGCCAGCAGTCCTTGGGCCGGAACCCTCTACGAGCAGTACTTC
.	.	TRBJ1-1	TRBV10-3	CAISRANTEAFF	TGTGCCATCAGTAGAGCGAACACTGAAGCTTTCTTT
.	.	TRBJ2-5	TRBV5-1	CASSLVLQETQYF	TGCGCCAGCAGCTTGGTCCTCCAAGAGACCCAGTACTTC
.	.	TRBJ2-3	TRBV7-2	CASSLVGGPDTQYF	TGTGCCAGCAGCTTAGTAGGAGGGCCGGATACGCAGTATTTT
TRBD2	.	TRBJ2-1	TRBV4-3	CASSQDLLAGASGRMDEQFF	TGCGCCAGCAGCCAAGATCTACTAGCGGGAGCGAGCGGGCGAATGGATGAGCAGTTCTTC
TRBD2	.	TRBJ2-4	TRBV6-1	CASSANPPGGVSAKNIQYF	TGTGCCAGCAGTGCGAATCCCCCGGGGGGGGTTTCAGCCAAAAACATTCAGTACTTC
.	.	TRBJ1-1	TRBV19	CASSSRMGGIMNTEAFF	TGTGCCAGTAGTAGCCGTATGGGGGGGATCATGAACACTGAAGCTTTCTTT
.	.	TRBJ2-5	TRBV5-4	CASSLAGGRKTQYF	TGTGCCAGCAGCTTGGCCGGAGGCCGAAAGACCCAGTACTTC
.	.	TRBJ1-4	TRBV6-1	CASSELWGQGGEKLFF	TGTGCCAGCAGTGAACTTTGGGGGCAGGGCGGGGAAAAACTGTTTTTT
TRBD2	.	TRBJ2-7	TRBV10-3	CASGTSGRAGYEQYF	TGTGCCAGCGGGACTAGCGGGAGGGCAGGCTACGAGCAGTACTTC
TRBD2	.	TRBJ2-3	TRBV3-1/TRBV3-2	CASSQPGLAFADTQYF	TGTGCCAGCAGCCAGCCGGGACTAGCGTTCGCAGATACGCAGTATTTT
TRBD1	.	TRBJ2-1	TRBV3-1/TRBV3-2	CASSHAGTAYNEQFF	TGTGCCAGCAGCCATGCCGGGACAGCCTACAATGAGCAGTTCTTC
.	.	TRBJ2-2	TRBV19	CASSFRSRRGHGELFF	TGTGCCAGTAGCTTCCGAAGTCGTCGGGGGCACGGGGAGCTGTTTTTT
.	.	TRBJ2-7	TRBV6-2/TRBV6-3	CASSYVLDSLYEQYF	TGTGCCAGCAGTTACGTCCTGGACAGCCTCTACGAGCAGTACTTC
.	.	TRBJ1-1	TRBV29-1	CSVELGSGTEAFF	TGCAGCGTTGAGTTGGGATCTGGGACTGAAGCTTTCTTT
.	.	TRBJ2-5	TRBV6-6	CASSYRRVETQYF	TGTGCCAGCAGTTACAGGAGGGTCGAGACCCAGTACTTC
.	.	TRBJ2-7	TRBV19	CASSLDTGFRAGEQYF	TGTGCCAGTAGTCTAGACACGGGATTCAGGGCTGGGGAGCAGTACTTC
.	.	TRBJ2-2	TRBV14	CASSQVGELFF	TGTGCCAGCAGCCAGGTCGGGGAGCTGTTTTTT
.	.	TRBJ1-3	TRBV30	CAWSAGGSLLGNTIYF	TGTGCCTGGAGTGCCGGGGGGAGTCTTTTGGGAAACACCATATATTTT
.	once	TRBJ1-2	TRBV11-2	CASSLERSANYGYTF	TGTGCCAGCAGCTTAGAAAGGAGTGCTAACTATGGCTACACCTTC
.	.	TRBJ2-7	TRBV5-4	CASSLDRVVSYEQYF	TGTGCCAGCAGCTTGGACAGGGTAGTCTCCTACGAGCAGTACTTC
.	.	TRBJ2-7	TRBV6-5	CASSPFGGYEQYF	TGTGCCAGCAGTCCCTTCGGGGGCTACGAGCAGTACTTC
TRBD2	.	TRBJ2-1	TRBV5-8	CASSLDRGAYNEQFF	TGTGCCAGCAGCTTGGATCGGGGGGCCTACAATGAGCAGTTCTTC
.	.	TRBJ1-2	TRBV12-3/TRBV12-4	CASRVPDSGYTF	TGTGCCAGCAGGGTCCCTGACAGTGGCTACACCTTC
.	.	TRBJ2-7	TRBV27	CASSLGLGRYEQYF	TGTGCCAGCAGTTTAGGTCTAGGGCGCTACGAGCAGTACTTC
.	.	TRBJ2-7	TRBV9	CASSPHRVSYEQYF	TGTGCCAGCAGCCCCCATAGGGTTTCCTACGAGCAGTACTTC
TRBD1	.	TRBJ1-2	TRBV5-4	CASRSQGRFNYGYTF	TGTGCCAGCAGGTCACAGGGGAGATTTAACTATGGCTACACCTTC
.	.	TRBJ2-7	TRBV18	CASSTRVYYEQYF	TGTGCCAGCTCAACCCGGGTTTACTACGAGCAGTACTTC
.	.	TRBJ1-3	TRBV7-9	CASRPDRSGNTIYF	TGTGCCAGCAGACCCGACAGGTCTGGAAACACCATATATTTT
.	.	TRBJ1-4	TRBV9	CASSVGSGATNEKLFF	TGTGCCAGCAGCGTAGGTTCCGGGGCAACTAATGAAAAACTGTTTTTT
TRBD2	.	TRBJ2-2	TRBV4-3	CASSQEWGLASTGELFF	TGCGCCAGCAGCCAAGAGTGGGGACTAGCGAGTACCGGGGAGCTGTTTTTT
TRBD1	.	TRBJ2-3	TRBV24-1	CATSDTRGRTDTQYF	TGTGCCACCAGTGATACCAGGGGGCGAACAGATACGCAGTATTTT
.	.	TRBJ2-3	TRBV27	CASSLYRFTDTQYF	TGTGCCAGCAGTTTATACAGGTTCACAGATACGCAGTATTTT